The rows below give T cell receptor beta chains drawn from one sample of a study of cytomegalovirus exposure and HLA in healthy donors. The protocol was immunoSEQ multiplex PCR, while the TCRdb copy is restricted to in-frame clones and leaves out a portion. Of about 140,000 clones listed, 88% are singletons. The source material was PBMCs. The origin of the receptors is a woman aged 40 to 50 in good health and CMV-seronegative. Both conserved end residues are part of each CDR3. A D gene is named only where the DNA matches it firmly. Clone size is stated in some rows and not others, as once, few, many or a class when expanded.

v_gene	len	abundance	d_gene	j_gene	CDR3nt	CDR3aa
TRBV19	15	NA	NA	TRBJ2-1	TGTGCCAGTAGTATCGGTCAGGCCGACTACAATGAGCAGTTCTTC	CASSIGQADYNEQFF
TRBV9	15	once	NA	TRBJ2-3	TGTGCCAGCAGCGGCGGCGGGGGCGGTGGGGATACGCAGTATTTT	CASSGGGGGGDTQYF
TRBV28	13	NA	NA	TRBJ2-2	TGTGCCAGCACGGACACGAACACCGGGGAGCTGTTTTTT	CASTDTNTGELFF
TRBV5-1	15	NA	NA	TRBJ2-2	TGCGCCAGCAGCTGGGGGGACGCCTACACCGGGGAGCTGTTTTTT	CASSWGDAYTGELFF
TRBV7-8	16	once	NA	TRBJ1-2	TGTGCCAGCAGCTTAACCCGCCAAACAGGAATCTATGGCTACACCTTC	CASSLTRQTGIYGYTF
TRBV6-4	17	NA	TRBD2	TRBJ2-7	TGTGCCAGCAGTGACCCCCGGCTAGCGGGAGTTCCCCTCGAGCAGTACTTC	CASSDPRLAGVPLEQYF
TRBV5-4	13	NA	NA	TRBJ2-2	TGTGCCAGCAGCACAGGGACCCACGGGGAGCTGTTTTTT	CASSTGTHGELFF
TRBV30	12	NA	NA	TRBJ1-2	TGTGCCTTCCCCCGGGACACGTCCTTCTACACCTTC	CAFPRDTSFYTF
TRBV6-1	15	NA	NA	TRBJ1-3	TGTGCCAGCAGTGAGCCAGGAGGGGTGGGAAACACCATATATTTT	CASSEPGGVGNTIYF
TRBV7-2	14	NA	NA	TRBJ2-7	TGTGCCAGCAGCTTGTCCGTGACTAACTACGAGCAGTACTTC	CASSLSVTNYEQYF
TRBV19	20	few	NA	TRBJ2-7	TGTGCCAGTATGCCCCCCCCCACTAATCGCGGCGGTCGGGAAGCCTACGAGCAGTACTTC	CASMPPPTNRGGREAYEQYF
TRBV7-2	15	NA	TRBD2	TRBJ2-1	TGTGCCAGCAGCGGACTAGCGGGGGACTACAATGAGCAGTTCTTC	CASSGLAGDYNEQFF
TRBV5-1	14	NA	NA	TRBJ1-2	TGCGCCAGCAGCTTTTCCAGGGAAGGTCGGGGCTACACCTTC	CASSFSREGRGYTF
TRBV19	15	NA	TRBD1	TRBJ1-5	TGTGCCAGTAGGGACAGGGGAGCGAGCAATCAGCCCCAGCATTTT	CASRDRGASNQPQHF
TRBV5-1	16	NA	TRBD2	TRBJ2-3	TGCGCCAGCAGCCTTGGACTAGCGATAAGCACAGATACGCAGTATTTT	CASSLGLAISTDTQYF
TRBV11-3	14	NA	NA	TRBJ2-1	TGTGCCAGCAGCTTTCGAGGAGCCTACAATGAGCAGTTCTTC	CASSFRGAYNEQFF
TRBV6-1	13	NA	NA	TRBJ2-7	TGTGCCAGCACCAGCGGTTCGGTTTACGAGCAGTACTTC	CASTSGSVYEQYF
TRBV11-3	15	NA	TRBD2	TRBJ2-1	TGTGCCAGCAGCTTCTCGCGGGAGACCTACAATGAGCAGTTCTTC	CASSFSRETYNEQFF
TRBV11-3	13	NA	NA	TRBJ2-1	TGTGCCAGCAGCTTAGCCCACCCAGATGAGCAGTTCTTC	CASSLAHPDEQFF
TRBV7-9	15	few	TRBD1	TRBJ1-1	TGTGCCAGCAGCCCGGGGGACAGGGGGTACACTGAAGCTTTCTTT	CASSPGDRGYTEAFF
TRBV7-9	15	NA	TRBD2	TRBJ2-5	TGTTCCAGCAGCTTAGAAACTAGCGGTAAAGAGACCCAGTACTTC	CSSSLETSGKETQYF
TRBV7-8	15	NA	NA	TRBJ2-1	TGTGCCAGCAGCTTAAGACAGTCCTCCTACAATGAGCAGTTCTTC	CASSLRQSSYNEQFF
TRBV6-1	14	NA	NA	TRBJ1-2	TGTGCCAGCAGTGCCCCCAGGACTGGAGGAGGCTACACCTTC	CASSAPRTGGGYTF
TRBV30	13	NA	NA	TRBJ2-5	TGTGCCTGGAGTGTAGCAGGGGCCGAGACCCAGTACTTC	CAWSVAGAETQYF
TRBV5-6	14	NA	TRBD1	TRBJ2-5	TGTGCCAGCAGCCGCCGGTCAGGGGGTGAGACCCAGTACTTC	CASSRRSGGETQYF
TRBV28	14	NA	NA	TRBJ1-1	TGTGCCAGCACGTCGGTCGGGTGGAACACTGAAGCTTTCTTT	CASTSVGWNTEAFF
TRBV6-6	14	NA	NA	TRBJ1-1	TGTGCCAGCAGCCCATCAGACAGGCTCACTGAAGCTTTCTTT	CASSPSDRLTEAFF
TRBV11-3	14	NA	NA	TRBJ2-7	TGTGCCAGCAGCCCCCAGGGTAGGTCCTACGAGCAGTACTTC	CASSPQGRSYEQYF
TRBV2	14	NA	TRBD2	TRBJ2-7	TGTGCCAGCAGTGGTTCTAGCGGATCCTACGAGCAGTACTTC	CASSGSSGSYEQYF
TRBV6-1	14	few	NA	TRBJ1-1	TGTGCCAGCAGTGAAGAAAGAGGGTACACTGAAGCTTTCTTT	CASSEERGYTEAFF
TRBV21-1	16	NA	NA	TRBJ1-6	TGTGCCAGCATCGGACAGAGGAGCTCCTATAATTCACCCCTCCACTTT	CASIGQRSSYNSPLHF
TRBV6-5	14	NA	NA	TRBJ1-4	TGTGCCAGCAGCAGATCCGAGGGCCAGGAAAAACTGTTTTTT	CASSRSEGQEKLFF
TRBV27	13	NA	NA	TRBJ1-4	TGTGCCAGCAGCCGCCGGGAGGGTGAAAAACTGTTTTTT	CASSRREGEKLFF
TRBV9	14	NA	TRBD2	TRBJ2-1	TGTGCCAGCAGCGGTGCGGGGGACTTCAATGAGCAGTTCTTC	CASSGAGDFNEQFF
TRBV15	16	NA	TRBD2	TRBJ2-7	TGTGCCACCAGCAGGCGACTAGCGGGAGGGCCGAGGGAGCAGTACTTC	CATSRRLAGGPREQYF
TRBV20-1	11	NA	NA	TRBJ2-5	TGCAGTGCTGTCCCGGGAGAGACCCAGTACTTC	CSAVPGETQYF
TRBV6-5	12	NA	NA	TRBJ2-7	TGTGCCAGCTCATGGGGCAGCTACGAGCAGTACTTC	CASSWGSYEQYF